This entry concerns a single TCR beta chain. Its antigen is not known. These data belong to a study of cytomegalovirus exposure and HLA in healthy donors. Study-level findings and limits: TRBV6-2, TRBV6-3 and some other V segments were excluded as indistinguishable. A later analysis, which compared TCR beta chains of equal frequency, found the HLA-associated ones more clonally expanded. Later analysis reportedly placed an Asian-associated ancestry cluster below the roughly 690-donor mean in N-insertions. Productive rates of about 90% or about 30% were seen for most TCR beta V segments in an earlier analysis.

CDR3 size: 15 residues. V lost 4 bases and J lost 1; bases outside the gene matches: 7. Germline V gene data show CDR1 as SGHDT and CDR2 as YYEEEE. 60 Vbeta and 13 Jbeta primers were used in PCR. TCRdb's copy holds only in-frame clones and misses some; the assay was immunoSEQ multiplex PCR. This table has more than 150,000 clones, almost 85% appearing once. This TCR came from a boy aged 2-9 years in good health and CMV-seronegative. V and J are TRBV5-6 and TRBJ1-2; 7 bases agree with TRBD1. Sequenced material: PBMCs. Written as DNA, the CDR3 is TGTGCCAGCAGCCGCACAGGGGTCGGTAACTATGGCTACACCTTC. Protein sequence: CASSRTGVGNYGYTF.